The 22 T cell receptor beta chains below come from one sample, sequenced in a study of T cell responses to AZD1222 COVID-19 vaccine. Using immunoSEQ multiplex PCR, the repertoire was profiled, and TCRdb retains in-frame clones only, with some absent. The sample records 73,000 or so clones, approximately 85% being singletons. The source material was peripheral blood, sampled on day 0 of AZD1222 vaccination. These receptors were taken from an adult in good health.

The chain links TRBV2 to TRBJ2-7, with D perhaps TRBD1 or TRBD2 (5 bases each). The CDR3 covers 14 residues. Germline V gives CDR1 SNHLY, CDR2 FYNNEI. V was cut by 6 bases and J by 6 bases, with 18 bases left in between. CDR3 in DNA: TGTGCCAGCAGCTGGGACCTTAGCTCGGGCGAGCAGTACTTC. Protein: CASSWDLSSGEQYF.

This chain uses TRBV11-2 with TRBJ2-3; 11 positions match TRBD2. From germline, CDR1 is SGHAT and CDR2 FQNNGV. V lost 5 bases to trimming and J lost 0 bases; unmatched junction nucleotides: 4. The CDR3 has 16 residues. The chain's CDR3 is CASSPLAGGSTDTQYF. Here the CDR3 DNA reads TGTGCCAGCAGCCCCCTAGCGGGGGGCAGCACAGATACGCAGTATTTT.

The chain has TRBV6-2 or TRBV6-3 and TRBJ2-3; the match to TRBD1 covers 9 bases. After removal of 2 bases from V and 9 bases from J, the junction contained 15 bases not matched to a gene. The CDR3 runs 17 residues. Germline V gene sequence: CDR1 MNHEY, CDR2 SVGEGT. CDR3 region: CASSYPGTGFFQVTQYF. Written as DNA, the CDR3 is TGTGCCAGCAGTTACCCCGGGACAGGGTTCTTCCAGGTGACGCAGTATTTT.

The V gene is TRBV19, the J gene TRBJ1-6, with TRBD1 as a possible D gene (6 bases). The CDR3 has 13 residues. The V gene lost 7 bases and the J gene lost 7 bases, with 11 bases spanning the gap. Germline assignment: CDR1 LNHDA and CDR2 SQIVND (reference sequence). Here the CDR3 reads CASKRDINSPLHF. DNA of the CDR3: TGTGCCAGTAAAAGGGACATCAATTCACCCCTCCACTTT.

CDR3 DNA sequence: TGTGCCAGCAGCCCCAATATGACAGGTGCCTATGGCTACACCTTC. Its protein is CASSPNMTGAYGYTF. This chain connects TRBV7-9 to TRBJ1-2; possibly TRBD1 for D (6 bases). Germline V gene lookup returns CDR1 SEHNR and CDR2 FQNEAQ (reference sequence). CDR3 length: 15 amino acids. The V and J ends lost 5 bases and 4 bases respectively, with 17 bases between them.

This clone was recorded once. The chain is built from TRBV7-6 and TRBJ2-3, with 9 bases lining up with TRBD2. The CDR3 has 17 residues. V was pared by 3 bases and J by 2 bases, with 9 bases of the junction left unmatched. CDR1 and CDR2 from the germline V gene are SGHVS and FNYEAQ. In nucleotides, the CDR3 is TGTGCCAGCAGCTTTGCCAGCACTAGCGGGCACACAGATACGCAGTATTTT. Translation: CASSFASTSGHTDTQYF.

This clone is a singleton in its sample. The chain couples TRBV6-1 to TRBJ1-1; D ambiguous. Germline V gives CDR1 MNHNS, CDR2 SASEGT. CDR3 length: 11 residues. V was clipped by 2 bases and J by 7 bases, with 5 bases between them. The CDR3 reads CASSESYEAFF. CDR3 DNA sequence: TGTGCCAGCAGTGAATCATATGAAGCTTTCTTT.

This clone showed up just once. CDR3 DNA sequence: TGTGCCAGCAGCTTTAGACAGTCCTACGAGCAGTACTTC. Amino acid sequence: CASSFRQSYEQYF. The J gene is TRBJ2-7, the V gene TRBV3-1 (or the pseudogene TRBV3-2); possible D gene TRBD1, 5 bases. Trimming left V 5 bases short and J 1 base short, with 9 bases between. Germline values: CDR1 LGHDT, CDR2 YNNKEL (reference sequence). CDR3 length: 13 residues.

This chain joins TRBV5-6 and TRBJ2-3; D not resolved. The germline V gene encodes CDR1 SGHDT and CDR2 YYEEEE. V shed 1 base and J shed 2 bases, with 8 bases lying between them. The CDR3 spans 14 residues. CDR3 amino acids: CASSLTGPTDTQYF. CDR3 DNA: TGTGCCAGCAGCTTGACGGGCCCCACAGATACGCAGTATTTT.

This chain connects TRBV3-1 (or the pseudogene TRBV3-2) to TRBJ2-2, with TRBD2 matching 7 bases. The V gene end was trimmed by 4 bases and the J gene end by 0 bases; junction bases not matched to a gene: 5. Germline lookup yields CDR1 LGHDT and CDR2 YNNKEL (reference sequence). The CDR3 has 16 amino acids. CDR3 region: CASSRLGTTNTGELFF. CDR3 nucleotides: TGTGCCAGCAGCCGGCTCGGGACTACGAACACCGGGGAGCTGTTTTTT.

This chain links TRBV15 with TRBJ2-5; TRBD2 aligns across 9 bases. CDR3 length: 20 residues. The J segment lost 4 bases and the V segment lost 0 bases, leaving 18 bases of the junction unmatched. Germline assignment: CDR1 LNHNV and CDR2 YYDKDF (reference sequence). CDR3 residues: CATSRDLSWGSGGSRETQYF. The CDR3 DNA sequence: TGTGCCACCAGCAGAGATCTTTCTTGGGGTAGCGGGGGATCCCGAGAGACCCAGTACTTC.

This rearrangement joins TRBV13 to TRBJ2-4; TRBD1 matches at 7 bases. Germline V CDR1 and CDR2: PRHDT, FYEKMQ (reference sequence). V dropped 3 bases and J dropped 0; count of bases not matched to a gene: 11. The CDR3 runs 18 residues. This CDR3 is CASSFGARGRKAKNIQYF. DNA for the CDR3: TGTGCCAGCAGCTTTGGCGCTAGGGGGCGGAAAGCCAAAAACATTCAGTACTTC.

This clone has just a few counts. This sequence joins TRBV4-3 and TRBJ2-7; D may be TRBD2 (5 bases). V was trimmed by 0 bases and J by 3 bases, leaving 15 bases between them. CDR3 length equals 16 residues. Germline values: CDR1 LGHNA, CDR2 YSLEER. CDR3: CASSQDIAGRVYEQYF. CDR3 coding DNA: TGCGCCAGCAGCCAAGATATTGCGGGTCGGGTCTACGAGCAGTACTTC.

The rearrangement links TRBV11-2 to TRBJ1-4, with D maybe TRBD1 (5 bases). Trimming took off 5 bases at V and 8 bases at J, with 15 bases between the two ends. The CDR3 runs 14 residues. Per germline, CDR1 SGHAT and CDR2 FQNNGV. CDR3 DNA: TGTGCCAGCAGCCGCGGGGCGGTCGGGGAAAAACTGTTTTTT. It specifies CASSRGAVGEKLFF.

The chain couples TRBV27 to TRBJ1-5; possible D gene TRBD1, 6 bases. Trimming removed 5 bases from V and 4 bases from J, with 30 bases in between. The CDR3 runs to 20 residues. The germline V gene encodes CDR1 MNHEY and CDR2 SMNVEV (reference sequence). The CDR3: CASSIIGGAGAPGPNQPQHF. DNA of the CDR3: TGTGCCAGCAGTATTATCGGGGGGGCAGGGGCCCCTGGCCCAAATCAGCCCCAGCATTTT.

This clone was seen just once. The rearrangement links TRBV7-2 to TRBJ1-2; 7 nucleotides line up with TRBD1. The CDR3 is made up of 14 amino acids. J was trimmed by 2 bases and V by 4 bases; bases with no gene match: 4. Germline lookup yields CDR1 SGHTA and CDR2 FQGNSA. The chain's CDR3 is CASSSRDRNYGYTF. CDR3 sequence (DNA): TGTGCCAGCAGCTCTCGGGACAGAAACTATGGCTACACCTTC.

This chain uses TRBV14 with TRBJ2-4; D may be TRBD2 (6 bases). Germline V lookup: CDR1 SGHDN, CDR2 FVKESK. The germline V and J ends were trimmed by 4 bases and 1 base, with 14 bases remaining between them. The CDR3 runs 16 residues. In nucleotides, the CDR3 is TGTGCCAGCAGCCCGGGAGTAGGGGTGGCCAAAAACATTCAGTACTTC. Translation gives CASSPGVGVAKNIQYF.

This clone was picked up a small number of times. The V and J genes are TRBV10-3 and TRBJ1-1; 7 nucleotides match TRBD1. Germline CDR1 ENHRY, CDR2 SYGVKD. V trimming: 3 bases; J trimming: 10 bases; junction bases outside the gene matches: 8. This CDR3 has 13 residues. This CDR3 is CAISEFDRDTAFF. CDR3 DNA sequence: TGTGCCATCAGTGAATTCGACAGGGATACAGCTTTCTTT.

J is TRBJ2-2 and V is TRBV18; D is unresolved. Looked up from germline, CDR1 is KGHSH and CDR2 is LQKENI. There are 16 residues in the CDR3. Trimming stripped 2 bases from V and 6 bases from J, with 16 bases between. The CDR3 is CASSPVNSPTAGELFF. The CDR3, as DNA: TGTGCCAGCTCACCAGTAAACTCGCCTACGGCCGGGGAGCTGTTTTTT. Full variable domain (outside the CDR3, taken from reference TRBV18 and TRBJ2-2): NAGVMQNPRHLVRRRGQEARLRCSPMKGHSHVYWYRQLPEEGLKFMVYLQKENIIDESGMPKERFSAEFPKEGPSILRIQQVVRGDSAAYFCASSPVNSPTAGELFFGEGSRLTVL.

The J gene is TRBJ2-7, the V gene TRBV9; no clear D gene. Trimming shortened V by 0 bases and J by 5 bases, and 9 bases separated the two germline ends. CDR1 is SGDLS and CDR2 is YYNGEE in the germline V gene. The CDR3 has 13 residues. CDR3 loop: CASSVAWYDEQYF. The CDR3 DNA is TGTGCCAGCAGCGTAGCATGGTACGACGAGCAGTACTTC.

Here the CDR3 DNA reads TGTGCCAGCAGTAGGACAGGGTCCAATCAGCCCCAGCATTTT. Its protein is CASSRTGSNQPQHF. The rearrangement links TRBV2 to TRBJ1-5; 8 bases agree with TRBD1. CDR3 length equals 14 residues. V was clipped by 5 bases and J by 3 bases; unmatched bases: 3. Germline V gives CDR1 SNHLY, CDR2 FYNNEI.

The chain recombines TRBV6-6 with TRBJ2-7; TRBD1 might be the D (6 bases). Per the germline V gene, CDR1 is MNHNY and CDR2 is SVGAGI (reference sequence). The length of the CDR3 is 15 residues. Trimming took 1 base from V and 2 from J, leaving 12 bases between them. The CDR3 spells CASSYLQGYTYEQYF. The DNA for the CDR3 is TGTGCCAGCAGTTACTTACAGGGATATACCTACGAGCAGTACTTC.